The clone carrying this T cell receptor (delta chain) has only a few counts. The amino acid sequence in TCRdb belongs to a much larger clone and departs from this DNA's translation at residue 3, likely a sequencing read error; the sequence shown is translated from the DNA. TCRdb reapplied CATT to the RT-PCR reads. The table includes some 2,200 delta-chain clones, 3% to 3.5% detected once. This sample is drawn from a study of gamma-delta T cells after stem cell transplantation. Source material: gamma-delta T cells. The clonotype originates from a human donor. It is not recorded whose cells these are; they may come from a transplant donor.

The CDR3, as DNA: TGTGCCCGTGACATAATAGGGGTGAGCTCCTGGGACACCCGACAGATGTTTTTC. Translation gives CARDIIGVSSWDTRQMFF. V usage is TRDV2 and J usage is TRDJ3, with D tentatively TRDD1 (5 bases). The CDR3 has 18 amino acids. Germline V gives CDR1 GEAIGNYY, CDR2 EKD.